The 29 T cell receptor beta chains below all came from one sample that was sequenced in a study of cytomegalovirus exposure and HLA in healthy donors. A multiplex PCR was run with 60 Vbeta primers and 13 Jbeta primers. The method was immunoSEQ multiplex PCR; TCRdb's version includes in-frame clones alone and lacks a portion of them. Of about 90,000 clones listed, 60% to 85% were seen once; the top ten hold about 2%. Sequenced input: PBMCs. The source is a boy aged 10-17 years in good health and CMV-seronegative.

CDR3: CASSQEDRSYGYTF. Written as DNA, the CDR3 is TGCGCCAGCAGCCAAGAAGACAGGTCCTATGGCTACACCTTC. The gene calls are TRBV4-3 and TRBJ1-2, with D possibly matching TRBD1 (6 bases). Between the trimmed V and J ends, which lost 0 bases and 4 bases, there was a span of 9 bases. The germline V gene has CDR1 LGHNA and CDR2 YSLEER. This CDR3 has 14 amino acids.

V is TRBV4-3 and J is TRBJ2-1, with 14 bases aligning to TRBD2. V shed 5 bases and J 7 bases; nucleotides not matched to a gene: 7. The CDR3 sequence is 16 residues long. Per the germline V gene, CDR1 is LGHNA and CDR2 is YSLEER. The CDR3 spells CASSYRLAGGRNEQFF. The CDR3 DNA is TGCGCCAGCAGCTACAGACTAGCGGGGGGGCGGAATGAGCAGTTCTTC.

V is TRBV6-4 and J is TRBJ1-4, with a possible D match to TRBD1 (5 bases). Per the germline V gene, CDR1 is MRHNA and CDR2 is SNTAGT. This CDR3 has 16 residues. V was cut by 3 bases and J by 5 bases, with 16 bases left in between. The CDR3 loop reads CASSEKVGGGNEKLFF. The DNA of the CDR3 is TGTGCCAGCAGTGAAAAAGTGGGGGGGGGAAATGAAAAACTGTTTTTT.

The J gene is TRBJ1-1, the V gene TRBV6-5, with 9 bases aligning to TRBD1. V lost 8 bases and J lost 4; bases outside the gene matches: 5. The CDR3 sequence is 13 residues long. Germline V CDR1 and CDR2: MNHEY, SVGAGI. The CDR3 reads CASGTGGITEAFF. The CDR3 DNA follows: TGTGCCAGCGGAACAGGGGGCATCACTGAAGCTTTCTTT.

V is TRBV11-3 and J is TRBJ2-1; 14 nucleotides line up with TRBD2. Germline CDR1 reads SGHNT; CDR2 reads YENEEA. The trim removed 5 bases at V and 0 bases at J, leaving 6 bases unmatched. The CDR3 is 18 amino acids. The CDR3 here is CASSHGLAGGLSYNEQFF. CDR3 sequence (DNA): TGTGCCAGCAGCCACGGACTAGCGGGAGGTCTCTCCTACAATGAGCAGTTCTTC.

This clone has a single count. The J gene is TRBJ1-2, the V gene TRBV4-3; D gene uncertain. The CDR3 length is 13 residues. V dropped 1 base and J dropped 8 bases, with 11 bases sitting between them. CDR1 and CDR2 (germline): LGHNA, YSLEER. The CDR3: CASSQVTGEGYTF. In DNA, the CDR3 is TGCGCCAGCAGCCAAGTGACCGGGGAGGGCTACACCTTC.

V gene TRBV5-1 combines with J gene TRBJ2-1; 9 bases match TRBD1. Trimming at V came to 7 bases and at J to 2 bases, leaving 7 bases not matched to a gene. CDR1 and CDR2 (germline): SGHRS, YFSETQ. The CDR3 length is 15 residues. This CDR3 is CASRSGTGTYNEQFF. CDR3 sequence (DNA): TGCGCCAGCCGGTCCGGGACAGGGACCTACAATGAGCAGTTCTTC.

Points on this clone: Its ends do not fully match the called genes, so a read error is possible. The rearrangement uses TRBV13 and TRBJ2-7; 7 bases match TRBD1. The CDR3 totals 12 residues. Germline V gene lookup returns CDR1 PRHDT and CDR2 FYEKMQ (reference sequence). This CDR3 reads CASSIGGSEQYF. The CDR3 region has the DNA TGTGCCAGCAGCATAGGGGGCTCCGAGCAGTACTTC.

The chain employs TRBV18 and TRBJ1-1, with D maybe TRBD1 (6 bases). The CDR3 has 14 residues. The ends were cut back, 0 bases at V and 5 bases at J, with 10 bases in the middle. The germline V gene has CDR1 KGHSH and CDR2 LQKENI. In DNA, the CDR3 is TGTGCCAGCTCACCACCAGGGGGATGGACTGAAGCTTTCTTT. This translates into CASSPPGGWTEAFF.

The J gene is TRBJ1-1, the V gene TRBV25-1; weak D call: TRBD1 (5 bases). The CDR3 runs 14 residues. V was shortened by 3 bases and J by 2 bases, with 10 bases between the two germline ends. Germline-derived CDR1 and CDR2 are MGHDK and SYGVNS. CDR3 protein: CASSDRQTNTEAFF. CDR3 in DNA: TGTGCCAGCAGTGATAGACAGACCAACACTGAAGCTTTCTTT. The entire variable domain, with the rest obtained from reference TRBV25-1 and TRBJ1-1, is as follows: EADIYQTPRYLVIGTGKKITLECSQTMGHDKMYWYQQDPGMELHLIHYSYGVNSTEKGDLSSESTVSRIRTEHFPLTLESARPSHTSQYLCASSDRQTNTEAFFGQGTRLTVV.

The rearrangement links TRBV7-9 to TRBJ1-5; D gene uncertain. Per the germline V gene, CDR1 is SEHNR and CDR2 is FQNEAQ (reference sequence). Trimming stripped 4 bases from V and 3 bases from J, with 13 bases between. The CDR3 runs 15 residues. The CDR3 here is CASSSGGQINQPQHF. DNA for the CDR3: TGTGCCAGCAGCTCTGGCGGGCAGATCAATCAGCCCCAGCATTTT.

The chain joins TRBV5-1 to TRBJ1-2; D possibly corresponds to TRBD1 (6 bases). Trimming took 6 bases from V and 4 from J, leaving 16 bases between them. In germline, CDR1 is SGHRS, CDR2 YFSETQ. This CDR3 is built from 14 residues. Here the CDR3 reads CASTPNGTPYGYTF. In DNA, the CDR3 is TGCGCCAGCACCCCAAATGGGACACCCTATGGCTACACCTTC. Looking up the rest from reference TRBV5-1 and TRBJ1-2 gives the full variable domain: KAGVTQTPRYLIKTRGQQVTLSCSPISGHRSVSWYQQTPGQGLQFLFEYFSETQRNKGNFPGRFSGRQFSNSRSEMNVSTLELGDSALYLCASTPNGTPYGYTFGSGTRLTVV.

This clone was observed a single time. The chain links TRBV4-2 to TRBJ2-7, with D hard to call. The CDR3 has 15 residues. Germline CDR1 reads LGHNA; CDR2 reads YNFKEQ. V was clipped by 0 bases and J by 3 bases, with 12 bases between them. The DNA of the CDR3 is TGTGCCAGCAGCCAAGATATTCCGGGTTACTACGAGCAGTACTTC. Amino acids: CASSQDIPGYYEQYF.

V and J are TRBV4-1 and TRBJ2-1; a possible D gene is TRBD2 (6 bases). V was shortened by 3 bases and J by 7 bases, with 16 bases between the two germline ends. Germline lookup yields CDR1 MGHRA and CDR2 YSYEKL. This CDR3 region has 15 residues. The CDR3 DNA sequence: TGCGCCAGCAGCCAGGCAGGTTTGGGGGGAAATGAGCAGTTCTTC. It encodes CASSQAGLGGNEQFF.

The chain uses TRBV5-1 and TRBJ2-7; D remains ambiguous. The CDR3 length is 14 residues. In germline, CDR1 is SGHRS, CDR2 YFSETQ. With 0 bases removed from V and 2 bases from J, the gap between germline ends came to 9 bases. The CDR3 reads CASSLAQAPYEQYF. The CDR3 coding sequence is TGCGCCAGCAGCTTGGCGCAGGCCCCCTACGAGCAGTACTTC. Full variable domain (remainder filled in from reference TRBV5-1 and TRBJ2-7): KAGVTQTPRYLIKTRGQQVTLSCSPISGHRSVSWYQQTPGQGLQFLFEYFSETQRNKGNFPGRFSGRQFSNSRSEMNVSTLELGDSALYLCASSLAQAPYEQYFGPGTRLTVT.

The chain carries TRBV21-1 and TRBJ2-1; the table's D call of TRBD1 was not tested on the DNA. TRBV21-1 is recorded as a pseudogene. CDR3 length: 14 amino acids. The CDR3 loop reads CASSTVAGDNEQFF. In nucleotides, the CDR3 is TGTGCCAGCAGCACGGTGGCAGGGGACAATGAGCAGTTCTTC.

The chain carries TRBV30 and TRBJ1-1; 7 bases line up with TRBD1. V dropped 5 bases and J dropped 1; count of bases not matched to a gene: 1. The CDR3 extends over 12 amino acids. CDR1 GTSNPN and CDR2 SVGIG come from the germline V gene (reference sequence). CDR3 amino acids: CAWGQANTEAFF. The CDR3 region has the DNA TGTGCCTGGGGACAGGCGAACACTGAAGCTTTCTTT.

The chain has TRBV10-2 and TRBJ2-3; maybe TRBD1 (5 bases). Trimming took off 2 bases at V and 2 bases at J, with 8 bases between the two ends. Germline CDR1 reads WSHSY; CDR2 reads SAAADI. This CDR3 has 14 residues. In DNA form, the CDR3 reads TGCGCCAGCAGTGAGGGACACTACACAGATACGCAGTATTTT. Translating it yields CASSEGHYTDTQYF.

CDR3 in amino acids: CAISESGQGGEQYF. CDR3 nucleotide sequence: TGTGCCATCAGTGAGTCCGGGCAGGGCGGCGAGCAGTACTTC. The chain combines TRBV10-3 with TRBJ2-7, with D perhaps matching TRBD1 (5 bases). Trimming left V 0 bases short and J 6 bases short, with 12 bases between. Germline-derived CDR1 and CDR2 are ENHRY and SYGVKD. The CDR3 is made up of 14 amino acids.

This clone was counted only a few times. The chain employs TRBV30 and TRBJ2-5; TRBD2 matches 10 bases. Near its end, the DNA agrees better with TRBJ2-7, so the J call may be wrong. Germline V CDR1 and CDR2: GTSNPN, SVGIG (reference sequence). This CDR3 is 16 amino acids long. CDR3 DNA sequence: TGTGCCTGGAGTGTACCCCAGCGGGGGGGTTCTTACGAGCAGTACTTC. It specifies CAWSVPQRGGSYEQYF.

The DNA of the CDR3 is TGTGCCAGTCGTGGACAGGGGGTTTATCAGCCCCAGCATTTT. Protein sequence: CASRGQGVYQPQHF. This chain joins TRBV27 and TRBJ1-5, with TRBD1 matching 10 bases. V dropped 9 bases and J dropped 5; count of bases not matched to a gene: 7. The CDR3 has 14 amino acids. The germline V gene encodes CDR1 MNHEY and CDR2 SMNVEV (reference sequence).

The V and J genes are TRBV9 and TRBJ1-3, with a weak D call TRBD1 (6 bases). This CDR3 is 15 amino acids long. Germline V lookup: CDR1 SGDLS, CDR2 YYNGEE. V was clipped by 4 bases and J by 7 bases, with 18 bases between them. The CDR3 reads CASSKPGQVGNTIYF. In DNA, the CDR3 is TGTGCCAGCAGCAAACCGGGACAAGTGGGGAACACCATATATTTT.

The V call is TRBV7-6, the J call TRBJ2-3, with 9 bases that match TRBD2. J gave up 1 base and V 2 bases, and 7 bases lay outside the gene matches. This CDR3 spans 17 amino acids. Germline V gene lookup returns CDR1 SGHVS and CDR2 FNYEAQ. The CDR3 reads CASSLPAGGYGTDTQYF. CDR3 sequence (DNA): TGTGCCAGCAGCTTACCAGCGGGAGGCTATGGCACAGATACGCAGTATTTT.

The chain uses TRBV14 and TRBJ2-7; TRBD1 aligns across 8 bases. This CDR3 region has 14 residues. Losses at the gene ends were 4 bases for V and 2 bases for J; bases not matched to a gene: 4. Germline assignment: CDR1 SGHDN and CDR2 FVKESK. The CDR3: CASSPTGDAYEQYF. For the CDR3, the DNA is TGTGCCAGCAGCCCGACAGGGGATGCCTACGAGCAGTACTTC.

The chain carries TRBV6-5 and TRBJ1-3; possible D gene TRBD1, 5 bases. This CDR3 contains 13 residues. With 6 bases removed from V and 2 bases from J, the gap between germline ends came to 8 bases. CDR1 MNHEY and CDR2 SVGAGI come from the germline V gene. CDR3 sequence reads: CASSSRAGNTIYF. The CDR3 nucleotides are TGTGCCAGCAGCTCCAGGGCTGGAAACACCATATATTTT.

The V and J genes are TRBV28 and TRBJ1-2; the match to TRBD1 covers 7 bases. Per germline, CDR1 MDHEN and CDR2 SYDVKM. Losses at the gene ends were 5 bases for V and 7 bases for J; bases not matched to a gene: 10. The CDR3 totals 14 residues. CDR3 residues: CASSTNRGVGGYTF. CDR3 DNA: TGTGCCAGCAGTACCAACAGGGGAGTTGGTGGCTACACCTTC.

In its sample, this clone was seen a few times. V gene TRBV5-4 combines with J gene TRBJ2-7; 8 bases fit TRBD1. The CDR3 length is 14 residues. V lost 3 bases to trimming and J lost 7 bases; unmatched junction nucleotides: 9. Germline V CDR1 and CDR2: SGHNT, YYREEE (reference sequence). The CDR3 nucleotides read TGTGCCAGCAGCTGGGACAGGCTGAAGGGAGAGCAGTACTTC. It specifies CASSWDRLKGEQYF.

This clone was recorded only once. The rearrangement links TRBV19 to TRBJ2-5, with D unclear. Trimming pared 4 bases from V and 6 bases from J, leaving 12 bases between. From germline, CDR1 is LNHDA and CDR2 SQIVND (reference sequence). This CDR3 has 13 amino acids. DNA of the CDR3: TGTGCCAGTAGTACCCCCTCGCGGCAGACCCAGTACTTC. Protein sequence: CASSTPSRQTQYF.

The chain has TRBV28 and TRBJ1-1, with TRBD1 identical over 7 bases. V lost 2 bases to trimming and J lost 2 bases; unmatched junction nucleotides: 5. Per germline, CDR1 MDHEN and CDR2 SYDVKM. The CDR3 has 15 amino acids. Here the CDR3 reads CASSLRGTANTEAFF. CDR3 coding DNA: TGTGCCAGCAGTTTACGCGGGACAGCCAACACTGAAGCTTTCTTT.